The text below deals with one TCR beta chain. Its specificity is unknown. Naive-designated CD8 cells lacked CD45RO, were positively enriched for CCR7, and omitted terminally differentiated effector memory CD45RA+ cells. The assay was carried out at the deep level. This table comes from immunoSEQ multiplex PCR, and its TCRdb copy is limited to in-frame clones, with some not included. The profile shows about 550,000 clones, roughly 96% of them singletons. This record comes from a study of shared clonotypes between healthy human individuals. Overall study results and limits: Generation of non-shared clonotypes was less probable than generation of clonotypes shared by all four donors.

The CDR3 has 13 residues. Germline CDR1 is MNHEY and CDR2 is SMNVEV (reference sequence). Sequenced input: naive CD8+ T cells sorted from blood. This TCR derives from a woman aged 25 to 39 in good health. J is TRBJ2-5 and V is TRBV27, with 7 bases lining up with TRBD2. The closer fit of TRBJ2-7 to the DNA end suggests the J call may be wrong. The CDR3 nucleotides read TGTGCCAGCTGCCCCCGAACTAGCGTCGAGCAGTACTTC. Amino acid sequence: CASCPRTSVEQYF.